The 5 T cell receptor beta chains given below trace back to one sample, sequenced in a study of T-cell memory formation after mild COVID-19. In TCRdb, the 5' RACE reads were re-called with MiXCR into one record per CDR3 protein. This table has about 130,000 distinct CDR3 sequences, approximately 6.3% appearing once. The sequenced sample was PBMCs or a T cell subset sorted from them (not recorded which). These receptors originate from an adult woman who had mild COVID-19 (a few samples of this study predate the infection). Cell type and time point are not known.

The sample holds many counts of this clonotype. This chain joins TRBV12-3 or TRBV12-4 and TRBJ1-2; D is unresolved. The length of the CDR3 is 13 residues. Trimming pared 4 bases from V and 5 bases from J, leaving 11 bases between. The CDR3 region is CASSSPGLYGYTF. CDR3 nucleotide sequence: TGTGCCAGCAGTTCCCCCGGCCTGTATGGCTACACCTTC.

This clonotype was found a few times. The rearrangement joins TRBV12-3 or TRBV12-4 to TRBJ1-1, with D possibly matching TRBD1 (5 bases). V shed 3 bases and J shed 0 bases, with 14 bases lying between them. This CDR3 has 16 residues. CDR3 bases: TGTGCCAGCAGTTTTTATGGGGGGAAGATGAACACTGAAGCTTTCTTT. This gives the protein CASSFYGGKMNTEAFF.

This clonotype occurred many times. This sequence joins TRBV7-8 and TRBJ2-3; D gene uncertain. V lost 2 bases to trimming and J lost 2 bases, with 14 bases between them. In germline, CDR1 is SGHVS, CDR2 FQNEAQ. The CDR3 spans 16 residues. The CDR3 nucleotides are TGTGCCAGCAGCTTAAGCCTCCCAGTTTTCACAGATACGCAGTATTTT. Translating gives CASSLSLPVFTDTQYF.

This clonotype was recorded at least ten times. In DNA, the CDR3 is TGCGCCAGCAGGGGTAGCGGGAGTAATGAGCAGTTCTTC. Amino acid sequence: CASRGSGSNEQFF. The V gene is TRBV5-1, the J gene TRBJ2-1, with 9 bases lining up with TRBD2. The germline gives CDR1 SGHRS, CDR2 YFSETQ. This CDR3 has 13 residues. J gave up 7 bases and V 5 bases, and 4 bases lay outside the gene matches. Together with reference TRBV5-1 and TRBJ2-1, the CDR3 gives the full variable domain: KAGVTQTPRYLIKTRGQQVTLSCSPISGHRSVSWYQQTPGQGLQFLFEYFSETQRNKGNFPGRFSGRQFSNSRSEMNVSTLELGDSALYLCASRGSGSNEQFFGPGTRLTVL.

There are many counts of this clonotype. J is TRBJ1-2 and V is TRBV12-3 or TRBV12-4; D gene uncertain. The CDR3 totals 10 residues. Trimming stripped 3 bases from V and 7 bases from J, with 3 bases between. The CDR3 DNA reads as TGTGCCAGCAGTTTTACTGGCTACACCTTC. Its protein is CASSFTGYTF.